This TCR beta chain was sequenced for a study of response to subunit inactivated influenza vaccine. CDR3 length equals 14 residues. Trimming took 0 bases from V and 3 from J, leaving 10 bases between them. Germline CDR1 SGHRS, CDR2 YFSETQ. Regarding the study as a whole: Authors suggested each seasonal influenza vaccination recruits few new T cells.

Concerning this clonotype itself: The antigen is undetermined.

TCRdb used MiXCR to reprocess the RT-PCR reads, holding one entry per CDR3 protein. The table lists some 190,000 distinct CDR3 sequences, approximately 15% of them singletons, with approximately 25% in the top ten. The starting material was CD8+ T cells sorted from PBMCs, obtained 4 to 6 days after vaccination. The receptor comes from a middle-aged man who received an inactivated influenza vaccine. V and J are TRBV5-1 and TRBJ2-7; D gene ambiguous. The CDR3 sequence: CASSLVARSYEQYF. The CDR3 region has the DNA TGCGCCAGCAGCTTGGTTGCCAGGAGCTACGAGCAGTACTTC.